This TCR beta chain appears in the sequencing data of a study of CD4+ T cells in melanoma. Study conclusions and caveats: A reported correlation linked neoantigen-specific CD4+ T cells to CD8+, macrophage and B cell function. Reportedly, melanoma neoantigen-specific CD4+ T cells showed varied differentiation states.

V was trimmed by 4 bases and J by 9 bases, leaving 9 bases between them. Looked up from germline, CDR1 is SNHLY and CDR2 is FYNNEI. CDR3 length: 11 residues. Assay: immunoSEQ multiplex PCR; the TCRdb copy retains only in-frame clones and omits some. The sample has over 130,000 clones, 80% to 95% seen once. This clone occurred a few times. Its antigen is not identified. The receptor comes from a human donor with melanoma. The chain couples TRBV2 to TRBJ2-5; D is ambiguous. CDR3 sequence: CASSGGWSQYF. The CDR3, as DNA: TGTGCCAGCAGTGGTGGGTGGTCCCAGTACTTC.